One sample yielded the 26 T cell receptor beta chains listed below, sequenced in a study of control samples from healthy donors and cancer patients. The table came from immunoSEQ multiplex PCR; TCRdb's copy has only in-frame clones and leaves some out. The profile covers 120,000 or so clones, with 70% to 90% appearing a single time and around 40% taken by the ten largest. Sequenced input: blood. The receptors were sampled from a man aged 50 to 60 in good health.

The CDR3 coding sequence is TGTGCCAGCAGCTCCAGGCGACAGGGGGATAATTCACCCCTCCACTTT. Its protein is CASSSRRQGDNSPLHF. This chain uses TRBV7-2 with TRBJ1-6; TRBD1 matches 9 bases. Germline V lookup: CDR1 SGHTA, CDR2 FQGNSA. The length of the CDR3 is 16 residues. The ends lost 4 bases at V and 5 bases at J; junction bases unmatched: 6.

This chain connects TRBV3-1 (or the pseudogene TRBV3-2) to TRBJ1-1; D perhaps matches TRBD1 (6 bases). This CDR3 is 15 amino acids long. The germline V gene encodes CDR1 LGHDT and CDR2 YNNKEL (reference sequence). The V end was cut by 3 bases, the J end by 6 bases, with 17 bases between. The CDR3 DNA follows: TGTGCCAGCAGCCATGACCTAAATGGGGGCGCTGAAGCTTTCTTT. It yields the protein CASSHDLNGGAEAFF.

The chain is built from TRBV3-1 (or the pseudogene TRBV3-2) and TRBJ1-6; D is undetermined. The CDR3 totals 17 residues. CDR1 and CDR2 (germline): LGHDT, YNNKEL (reference sequence). V was pared by 4 bases and J by 2 bases, with 15 bases between. CDR3 bases: TGTGCCAGCAGCCGGACGGAGGAGAGCACCTATAATTCACCCCTCCACTTT. It encodes CASSRTEESTYNSPLHF.

The CDR3 DNA follows: TGCACCAGCAGCCACAACGTATACAGGGGAACTGAAGCTTTCTTT. It yields the protein CTSSHNVYRGTEAFF. The chain recombines TRBV1 with TRBJ1-1; the table's D gene call, TRBD1, was not cross checked with the DNA. TRBV1 represents a pseudogene. This CDR3 has 15 amino acids.

The CDR3 bases are TGTGCCAGCAGCGTGGAGCCAGGGGTTGTTGCGGAGACCCAGTACTTC. Amino acids: CASSVEPGVVAETQYF. The chain joins TRBV9 to TRBJ2-5; maybe TRBD1 (6 bases). The CDR3 extends over 16 amino acids. V was clipped by 2 bases and J by 5 bases, with 19 bases between them. Germline-derived CDR1 and CDR2 are SGDLS and YYNGEE.

CDR3 nucleotides: TGTGCCAGCAGACCGGGAGGCAGCCCCTATGGCTACACCTTC. It is translated as CASRPGGSPYGYTF. The rearrangement uses TRBV6-4 and TRBJ1-2; D remains unclear. The germline V and J ends were trimmed by 6 bases and 4 bases, with 15 bases remaining between them. The length of the CDR3 is 14 residues. Germline values: CDR1 MRHNA, CDR2 SNTAGT.

This chain uses TRBV19 with TRBJ1-6; possibly TRBD1 for D (6 bases). Trimming took 10 bases from V and 6 from J, leaving 16 bases between them. The germline V gene encodes CDR1 LNHDA and CDR2 SQIVND (reference sequence). The CDR3 runs to 14 residues. The CDR3: CATVGGTFNSPLHF. The CDR3 region has the DNA TGTGCCACAGTAGGGGGGACTTTTAATTCACCCCTCCACTTT.

This chain uses TRBV4-1 with TRBJ1-1; no reliable D call. Per germline, CDR1 MGHRA and CDR2 YSYEKL. CDR3 length: 15 residues. V gave up 1 base and J gave up 2 bases, with 11 bases separating them. The CDR3 DNA follows: TGCGCCAGCAGCCAAGCCGAGGTGGGAAACACTGAAGCTTTCTTT. Its translation: CASSQAEVGNTEAFF.

This chain connects TRBV6-5 to TRBJ1-2; 9 nucleotides line up with TRBD1. This CDR3 region has 12 residues. Trimming cost V 6 bases and J 8 bases; bases outside gene matches: 4. Germline CDR1 and CDR2: MNHEY and SVGAGI. The CDR3 DNA sequence: TGTGCCAGCAGGGGACAGGGAGGAGGCTACACCTTC. Its translation is CASRGQGGGYTF.

The genes are TRBV20-1 and TRBJ1-2, with D possibly being TRBD1 (6 bases). The CDR3 runs 11 residues. Germline CDR1 and CDR2: DFQATT and SNEGSKA (reference sequence). Trimming removed 1 base from V and 12 bases from J, with 12 bases in between. CDR3 nucleotides: TGCAGTGCTAGAGTTCAGGGGACAAACACCTTC. This gives the protein CSARVQGTNTF.

This rearrangement joins TRBV5-1 to TRBJ1-2, with no clear D. Germline-derived CDR1 and CDR2 are SGHRS and YFSETQ. V was clipped by 0 bases and J by 8 bases, with 11 bases between them. This CDR3 is 13 amino acids long. The CDR3 is CASSLEGSGGYTF. CDR3 sequence (DNA): TGCGCCAGCAGCTTGGAAGGCTCCGGCGGCTACACCTTC.

The chain joins TRBV28 to TRBJ1-2; 10 nucleotides align to TRBD1. This CDR3 is built from 13 residues. The ends lost 8 bases at V and 4 bases at J; junction bases unmatched: 4. The germline gives CDR1 MDHEN, CDR2 SYDVKM. The CDR3 is CASRTGGFYGYTF. As DNA, the CDR3 is TGTGCCAGCCGGACAGGGGGATTCTATGGCTACACCTTC.

The CDR3 bases are TGTGCCAGCAGTTTAAGCCCCCGCGGAGGGTACAATCAGCCCCAGCATTTT. This codes for CASSLSPRGGYNQPQHF. The chain couples TRBV27 to TRBJ1-5; no clear D. The ends were cut back, 2 bases at V and 3 bases at J, with 17 bases in the middle. In germline, CDR1 is MNHEY, CDR2 SMNVEV (reference sequence). This CDR3 spans 17 amino acids.

The J gene is TRBJ2-5, the V gene TRBV24-1; 11 bases are shared with TRBD1. The junction had 4 bases not matched to a gene; V was cut back by 3 bases and J by 5 bases. Per germline, CDR1 KGHDR and CDR2 SFDVKD. This CDR3 comprises 15 residues. CDR3 protein: CATSDPGTGGETQYF. DNA for the CDR3: TGTGCCACCAGTGATCCTGGGACAGGGGGGGAGACCCAGTACTTC.

The V gene is TRBV20-1, the J gene TRBJ1-1, with D unresolved. The ends were cut back, 3 bases at V and 1 base at J, with 9 bases in the middle. The CDR3 totals 13 residues. The germline gives CDR1 DFQATT, CDR2 SNEGSKA (reference sequence). CDR3 coding DNA: TGCAGTGCTAGTGGGCCTACGAACACTGAAGCTTTCTTT. It encodes CSASGPTNTEAFF.

The chain carries TRBV5-6 and TRBJ1-1, with a possible D match to TRBD1 (6 bases). Per germline, CDR1 SGHDT and CDR2 YYEEEE. This CDR3 spans 15 amino acids. Trimming removed 5 bases from V and 5 bases from J, with 19 bases in between. DNA for the CDR3: TGTGCCAGCAGTCGATTACAGGGCAAAGGTACTGAAGCTTTCTTT. Translation gives CASSRLQGKGTEAFF.

The chain carries TRBV5-1 and TRBJ2-1, with unresolved D. This CDR3 spans 12 amino acids. V was pared by 1 base and J by 6 bases, with 5 bases between. Germline CDR1 is SGHRS and CDR2 is YFSETQ. The CDR3 reads CASSLQPNEQFF. In DNA form, the CDR3 reads TGCGCCAGCAGCTTGCAGCCCAATGAGCAGTTCTTC.

V and J are TRBV25-1 and TRBJ1-2; 7 bases are a match to TRBD1. Per the germline V gene, CDR1 is MGHDK and CDR2 is SYGVNS. This CDR3 is 18 amino acids long. Trimming cost V 0 bases and J 3 bases; bases outside gene matches: 13. The CDR3 coding sequence is TGTGCCAGCAGTGAATACAGAACTCCTCACAGGGGCGACTATGGCTACACCTTC. This translates into CASSEYRTPHRGDYGYTF.

J is TRBJ2-2 and V is TRBV6-5; D is unclear. Germline V gene lookup returns CDR1 MNHEY and CDR2 SVGAGI. The CDR3 has 12 amino acids. Trimming stripped 6 bases from V and 4 bases from J, with 6 bases between. The CDR3 loop reads CASRWATGELFF. Here the CDR3 DNA reads TGTGCCAGCAGGTGGGCCACCGGGGAGCTGTTTTTT.

The rearrangement joins TRBV18 to TRBJ1-2; a weak D match, TRBD1 (5 bases). The CDR3 is 15 amino acids. Germline CDR1 KGHSH, CDR2 LQKENI. V was pared by 6 bases and J by 6 bases, with 20 bases between. CDR3 sequence reads: CASSPDRTGADGYTF. The CDR3 DNA is TGTGCCAGCTCGCCCGATAGAACAGGAGCGGATGGCTACACCTTC.

The chain has TRBV5-5 and TRBJ1-1; D gene ambiguous. Trimming took 4 bases from V and 8 from J, leaving 9 bases between them. Germline CDR1 reads SGHKS; CDR2 reads YYEKEE (reference sequence). CDR3 length: 11 residues. CDR3 sequence reads: CASSRELEAFF. Written as DNA, the CDR3 is TGTGCCAGCAGCCGCGAACTGGAAGCTTTCTTT.

The rearrangement uses TRBV30 and TRBJ1-2; 8 bases match TRBD1. The CDR3 length is 12 residues. Germline lookup yields CDR1 GTSNPN and CDR2 SVGIG (reference sequence). V dropped 5 bases and J dropped 4; count of bases not matched to a gene: 3. Here the CDR3 reads CAWAGGGYGYTF. Written as DNA, the CDR3 is TGTGCCTGGGCAGGGGGCGGCTATGGCTACACCTTC.

This chain joins TRBV19 and TRBJ1-5; 7 nucleotides match TRBD1. The CDR3 totals 18 residues. Germline V lookup: CDR1 LNHDA, CDR2 SQIVND (reference sequence). V gave up 1 base and J gave up 0 bases; unmatched junction bases: 9. CDR3 loop: CASSIVGTVTYSNQPQHF. For the CDR3, the DNA is TGTGCCAGTAGTATAGTTGGGACAGTAACTTATAGCAATCAGCCCCAGCATTTT.

V and J are TRBV6-2 or TRBV6-3 and TRBJ2-3; maybe TRBD1 (6 bases). Germline lookup yields CDR1 MNHEY and CDR2 SVGEGT. Trimming pared 0 bases from V and 1 base from J, leaving 17 bases between. The CDR3 is 18 amino acids. The CDR3 region is CASSYSGVRDIGTDTQYF. The CDR3 region has the DNA TGTGCCAGCAGTTACTCTGGTGTCCGGGACATAGGCACAGATACGCAGTATTTT.

The chain carries TRBV24-1 and TRBJ2-2; D may correspond to TRBD1 or TRBD2 (5 bases each). Germline V gives CDR1 KGHDR, CDR2 SFDVKD. V gave up 5 bases and J gave up 3 bases, with 15 bases separating them. CDR3 size: 16 residues. The CDR3 DNA reads TGTGCCACCAGTGTCACATCGGGACCACACACCGGGGAGCTGTTTTTT. This codes for CATSVTSGPHTGELFF.

The CDR3 spells CASGLVWGTENLSGNTIYF. The CDR3 bases are TGTGCTAGTGGTTTGGTATGGGGGACAGAGAATCTCTCTGGAAACACCATATATTTT. This chain uses TRBV12-5 with TRBJ1-3, with 7 bases identical to TRBD1. Germline V CDR1 and CDR2: LGHNT, FRNRAP. CDR3 length: 19 amino acids. V shed 0 bases, J shed 0 bases, and the junction held 11 bases outside the gene matches.